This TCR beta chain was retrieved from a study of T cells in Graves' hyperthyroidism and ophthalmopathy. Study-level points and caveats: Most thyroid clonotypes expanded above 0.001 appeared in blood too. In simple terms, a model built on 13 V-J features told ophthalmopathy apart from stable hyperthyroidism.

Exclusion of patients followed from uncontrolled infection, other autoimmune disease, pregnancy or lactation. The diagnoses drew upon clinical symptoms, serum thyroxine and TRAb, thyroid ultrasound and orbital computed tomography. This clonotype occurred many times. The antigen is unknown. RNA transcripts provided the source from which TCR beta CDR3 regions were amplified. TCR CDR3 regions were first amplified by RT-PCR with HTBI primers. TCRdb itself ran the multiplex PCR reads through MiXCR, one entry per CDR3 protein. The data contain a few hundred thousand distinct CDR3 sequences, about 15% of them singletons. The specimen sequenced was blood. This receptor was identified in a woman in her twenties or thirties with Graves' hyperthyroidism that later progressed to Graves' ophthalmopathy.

The CDR3 DNA follows: TGTGCCAGCAGCTTAAGTGAGGGAGGGCAGCCCCAGCATTTT. This encodes CASSLSEGGQPQHF. This chain connects TRBV7-2 to TRBJ1-5; D ambiguous. Germline CDR1 and CDR2: SGHTA and FQGNSA. The CDR3 runs to 14 residues. Trimming removed 2 bases at V and 7 bases at J, with 12 bases between.